This T cell receptor beta chain originates from a study of T cells in Graves' hyperthyroidism and ophthalmopathy (dated by TCRdb to between 2018 and 2021). Study-wide context: Peripheral blood samples were taken at initial diagnosis, before any treatment was given. To identify distinguishing TCR V-J signatures, a discovery cohort of 100 patients was used, comprising 43 with Graves' ophthalmopathy and 57 with stable Graves' hyperthyroidism. Prospective prediction of ophthalmopathy was tested in an independent validation cohort consisting of fewer than 20 hyperthyroidism patients and approximately 16 patients who later progressed to ophthalmopathy. The roughly 90 discovery patients were divided at random into training and test sets in a 7:3 ratio. In addition, the study compared T-cell repertoires in thyroid tissue and in blood from six Graves' hyperthyroidism patients. Following sampling, methimazole starting at 30 mg daily was given to hyperthyroidism patients, and high-dose intravenous methylprednisolone was given to ophthalmopathy patients. The paper reports TCR Vbeta CDR3 sequencing of about 140 peripheral blood samples: 43 ophthalmopathy, under 80 hyperthyroidism and approximately 17 progressor patients.

The research as a whole found: Most expanded thyroid clonotypes (frequency above 0.001) were also detected in blood, a finding suggesting that blood repertoires may reflect thyroid immune responses. During validation, the model predicted progression to ophthalmopathy a median of roughly 7.1 months ahead of onset, with more than 60% sensitivity and 72% to 85% specificity. A model built on a 13 V-J signature distinguished ophthalmopathy from stable hyperthyroidism, reaching 85% to 90% sensitivity and under 84% specificity in cross-validation and 80%/75% in testing. No statistical method was used to fix the sample size in advance, and group allocation was not hidden from the investigators.

The TCR beta CDR3 regions were amplified from RNA transcripts. The TCR CDR3 was subjected to a first round of RT-PCR using the HTBI primer set and the Qiagen OneStep RT-PCR kit. Libraries were constructed in a second round of multiplex PCR, after which size selection and purification were carried out. Sequencing of the libraries was done on an Illumina HiSeq2000 using paired-end 100 bp reads. Per the authors' processing: SOAPnuke was used to process the raw data, throwing out any read that contained adapters or uncalled bases, had a mean Phred below 15, or lacked an exact constant-primer or identifier match. COPE v1.2.5 was used to merge high-quality paired reads, and clonotypes were defined as unique nucleotide sequences. MiTCR v1.1 was used to align clonotypes to the IMGT TRBV, TRBD and TRBJ reference segments. Only V-J combinations with frequency above 0.0001, covering 99.2% of repertoires, were analysed. A TCS score was defined as the ratio between F50 (clonal expansion) and ExV (chaos), using BLOSUM62-based TCRdist between CDR3 peptides within each V-J. Welch's t-statistics and random forest reduced roughly 500 V-J features to 13, which were used in a naive Bayes classifier (R e1071). The public reads were run again by TCRdb, first through fastp at Q25 and then through MiXCR, and only productive beta chains were kept. Each entry merges the rows of one CDR3 protein and shows their most common DNA and genes. The V and J calls reflect TCRdb's pipeline rather than the authors' work. A total of more than 550,000 distinct CDR3 sequences appear in this sample, 17% of them only once. Jointly, the top ten make up about 14% of the sample.

According to the germline V gene, CDR1 reads MGHRA and CDR2 reads YSYEKL. The trim is 0 bases for V and 4 bases for J, with a gap of 16 bases between the germline ends. Measured from the cysteine to the phenylalanine, the CDR3 is 16 residues long. Of the read, only the CDR3 DNA is kept; its 48 bases are in frame from base 1. Stable Graves' hyperthyroidism was defined as the absence of progression to ophthalmopathy over 18 months of follow-up. The hyperthyroidism patients were between 18 and 65 years old and newly diagnosed, with a disease duration of less than 2 months. Patients with uncontrolled infections, other autoimmune diseases, pregnancy or lactation were excluded. Diagnoses relied on clinical symptoms, serum thyroxine and TRAb, thyroid ultrasound and orbital computed tomography. PBMCs were separated from around 9.1 ml of fresh peripheral blood using Ficoll-Paque density gradient centrifugation. Total RNA was extracted using Trizol reagent, and RNA quality was assessed on an Agilent 2100 Bioanalyzer.

Worth noting for this clonotype: Its antigen remains undetermined. A read error may be the cause here, since a much bigger clone is one base away.

The sequence links TRBV4-1 to TRBJ2-7, and the D gene may be TRBD2, 6 bases matching. This sequence originates from a man in his fifties with Graves' hyperthyroidism. Sample: blood. DNA sequence: TGCGCCAGCAGCCAAGATCTTGTCGGAGGGAGTTACGAGCAGTACTTC. The resulting protein is CASSQDLVGGSYEQYF.